The 32 T cell receptor beta chains in this list originate from one sample, sequenced in a study of T cell changes during pregnancy in multiple sclerosis. Sequencing was performed with immunoSEQ multiplex PCR; in TCRdb, only in-frame clones are kept and a portion is missing. The repertoire holds some 31,000 clones, with over 75% as singletons. The starting material was CD8+ T cells from peripheral blood mononuclear cells, obtained in the second trimester of pregnancy. All receptors come from a female donor with multiple sclerosis, enrolled in a pregnancy study.

The rearrangement links TRBV5-1 to TRBJ2-1, with TRBD2 matching over 7 bases. Trimming removed 0 bases from V and 15 bases from J; junction bases left unmatched: 6. Germline V gene lookup returns CDR1 SGHRS and CDR2 YFSETQ. This CDR3 spans 12 amino acids. The CDR3 DNA reads as TGCGCCAGCAGCTTGGGCGGACTAGGGTCGTTCTTC. As protein: CASSLGGLGSFF.

The genes are TRBV4-3 and TRBJ2-3, with D perhaps TRBD2 (5 bases). CDR3 length: 16 residues. In germline, CDR1 is LGHNA, CDR2 YSLEER. V shed 4 bases and J shed 4 bases, with 18 bases lying between them. CDR3 residues: CASSPMEGSGADTQYF. CDR3 nucleotide sequence: TGCGCCAGCAGCCCCATGGAAGGGAGTGGGGCAGATACGCAGTATTTT.

This chain connects TRBV9 to TRBJ2-1; 11 nucleotides line up with TRBD2. CDR1 and CDR2 from the germline V gene are SGDLS and YYNGEE. This CDR3 is built from 16 residues. Trimming took 3 bases from V and 7 from J; bases not matched to a gene: 9. CDR3 DNA sequence: TGTGCCAGCAGCGAACCGACTAGCGGGAATTCGAATGAGCAGTTCTTC. As protein: CASSEPTSGNSNEQFF.

The rearrangement joins TRBV20-1 to TRBJ1-2; D ambiguous. The CDR3 is 11 residues long. Trimming shortened V by 3 bases and J by 7 bases, and 9 bases separated the two germline ends. The germline V gene encodes CDR1 DFQATT and CDR2 SNEGSKA (reference sequence). The CDR3 is CSASTLTGYTF. CDR3 sequence (DNA): TGCAGTGCTAGCACCCTAACTGGCTACACCTTC.

The chain combines TRBV5-8 with TRBJ2-7, with D tentatively TRBD1 (5 bases). V lost 0 bases to trimming and J lost 2 bases, with 9 bases between them. Germline V gene lookup returns CDR1 SGHTS and CDR2 YDEGEE. The CDR3 totals 14 residues. In nucleotides, the CDR3 is TGTGCCAGCAGCTTGGGGCCAGGGACCTACGAGCAGTACTTC. It yields the protein CASSLGPGTYEQYF. Together with reference TRBV5-8 and TRBJ2-7, the CDR3 gives the full variable domain: EAGVTQSPTHLIKTRGQQATLRCSPISGHTSVYWYQQALGLGLQFLLWYDEGEERNRGNFPPRFSGRQFPNYSSELNVNALELEDSALYLCASSLGPGTYEQYFGPGTRLTVT.

The J gene is TRBJ2-3, the V gene TRBV28; 10 nucleotides align to TRBD1. The germline gives CDR1 MDHEN, CDR2 SYDVKM. Trimming removed 7 bases from V and 4 bases from J; junction bases left unmatched: 5. The length of the CDR3 is 14 residues. CDR3: CASTGTGDADTQYF. The CDR3 nucleotides read TGTGCCAGCACCGGGACAGGGGACGCAGATACGCAGTATTTT.

The rearrangement links TRBV9 to TRBJ2-1; D perhaps matches TRBD2 (6 bases). V lost 0 bases and J 8 bases, leaving 9 bases between the germline ends. The CDR3 has 13 residues. The germline V gene has CDR1 SGDLS and CDR2 YYNGEE. The CDR3 region has the DNA TGTGCCAGCAGCGTAGTAACGGGAGATGAGCAGTTCTTC. Amino acid sequence: CASSVVTGDEQFF. Full variable domain (missing parts from reference TRBV9 and TRBJ2-1): DSGVTQTPKHLITATGQRVTLRCSPRSGDLSVYWYQQSLDQGLQFLIQYYNGEERAKGNILERFSAQQFPDLHSELNLSSLELGDSALYFCASSVVTGDEQFFGPGTRLTVL.

The chain has TRBV7-2 and TRBJ2-2; weak D call: TRBD2 (5 bases). Germline CDR1 SGHTA, CDR2 FQGNSA. V was pared by 5 bases and J by 3 bases, with 10 bases between. This CDR3 has 14 amino acids. CDR3 sequence reads: CASSPGRYTGELFF. CDR3 sequence (DNA): TGTGCCAGCAGCCCGGGAAGGTACACCGGGGAGCTGTTTTTT.

This chain links TRBV27 with TRBJ1-2; D might be TRBD1 (6 bases). V lost 0 bases and J 3 bases, leaving 17 bases between the germline ends. This CDR3 region has 17 residues. The germline gives CDR1 MNHEY, CDR2 SMNVEV (reference sequence). The CDR3 nucleotides are TGTGCCAGCAGTTTATCATCAGGGGCCCGGGGATACTATGGCTACACCTTC. Translation: CASSLSSGARGYYGYTF.

V is TRBV4-3 and J is TRBJ2-1; 12 bases map to TRBD2. V shed 2 bases and J 5 bases; nucleotides not matched to a gene: 1. Looked up from germline, CDR1 is LGHNA and CDR2 is YSLEER. The CDR3 totals 15 residues. CDR3 bases: TGCGCCAGCAGCCAAAGACTAGCGGGAGACAATGAGCAGTTCTTC. It is translated as CASSQRLAGDNEQFF.

This clone was observed once. The rearrangement joins TRBV7-9 to TRBJ2-5, with 7 bases matching TRBD1. The J segment lost 2 bases and the V segment lost 5 bases, leaving 11 bases of the junction unmatched. CDR3 length equals 16 residues. The germline CDR1 and CDR2 sequences are SEHNR and FQNEAQ (reference sequence). CDR3 loop: CASSLPTGWKQETQYF. The CDR3 coding sequence is TGTGCCAGCAGCCTCCCGACAGGGTGGAAGCAAGAGACCCAGTACTTC.

The chain combines TRBV2 with TRBJ1-1, with D hard to call. Germline CDR1 and CDR2: SNHLY and FYNNEI. V lost 7 bases, J lost 5 bases, and 20 bases lay in between. This CDR3 region has 15 residues. The CDR3 sequence: CASTRNRVWETEAFF. CDR3 coding DNA: TGTGCCAGCACTAGAAACCGAGTTTGGGAGACTGAAGCTTTCTTT.

This clone was seen a handful of times. The genes are TRBV9 and TRBJ1-1, with 7 nucleotides matching TRBD1. The trim removed 4 bases at V and 0 bases at J, leaving 3 bases unmatched. CDR1 is SGDLS, CDR2 YYNGEE, per germline. This CDR3 comprises 14 residues. The CDR3 protein is CASSQTGVNTEAFF. The CDR3 DNA reads TGTGCCAGCAGCCAAACAGGGGTGAACACTGAAGCTTTCTTT.

The gene calls are TRBV19 and TRBJ1-1; TRBD1 might be the D (6 bases). The CDR3 has 15 amino acids. Trimming removed 6 bases from V and 0 bases from J, with 14 bases in between. Germline assignment: CDR1 LNHDA and CDR2 SQIVND (reference sequence). Here the CDR3 DNA reads TGTGCCAGTAGCTTCGCGGGGGGCTTGAACACTGAAGCTTTCTTT. This encodes CASSFAGGLNTEAFF.

This rearrangement joins TRBV5-6 to TRBJ2-3, with D perhaps matching TRBD2 (5 bases). The CDR3 extends over 15 amino acids. Germline V gene sequence: CDR1 SGHDT, CDR2 YYEEEE. V was pared by 0 bases and J by 0 bases, with 8 bases between. CDR3 loop: CASSLVGSSTDTQYF. As DNA, the CDR3 is TGTGCCAGCAGCTTGGTGGGGAGTAGCACAGATACGCAGTATTTT.

The chain joins TRBV7-2 to TRBJ2-1; 8 nucleotides match TRBD1. CDR1 is SGHTA and CDR2 is FQGNSA in the germline V gene. The CDR3 has 15 residues. Trimming took 1 base from V and 3 from J; bases not matched to a gene: 2. CDR3 loop: CASSLVQGDYNEQFF. The CDR3 nucleotides read TGTGCCAGCAGCTTAGTACAGGGGGACTACAATGAGCAGTTCTTC.

This chain uses TRBV7-9 with TRBJ2-7, with TRBD2 matching 13 bases. This CDR3 contains 16 residues. The V segment lost 5 bases and the J segment 3 bases; nucleotides outside the gene matches: 7. The germline CDR1 and CDR2 sequences are SEHNR and FQNEAQ (reference sequence). The CDR3 DNA reads as TGTGCCAGCAGCGGTGGGACTAGCGGGACCCGCTACGAGCAGTACTTC. It yields the protein CASSGGTSGTRYEQYF. Complete variable domain (other parts from reference TRBV7-9 and TRBJ2-7): DTGVSQNPRHKITKRGQNVTFRCDPISEHNRLYWYRQTLGQGPEFLTYFQNEAQLEKSRLLSDRFSAERPKGSFSTLEIQRTEQGDSAMYLCASSGGTSGTRYEQYFGPGTRLTVT.

This rearrangement joins TRBV7-2 to TRBJ2-5; TRBD1 matches 8 bases. This CDR3 has 16 residues. Trimming removed 5 bases from V and 4 bases from J; junction bases left unmatched: 12. Germline CDR1 SGHTA, CDR2 FQGNSA. CDR3 region: CASSRGQGGVGETQYF. DNA for the CDR3: TGTGCCAGCAGCAGAGGACAGGGTGGCGTCGGAGAGACCCAGTACTTC.

The CDR3 nucleotides are TGTGCCAGCAGCCCCACGACTAGCGGGACCTACGAGCAGTACTTC. It is translated as CASSPTTSGTYEQYF. The chain joins TRBV13 to TRBJ2-7; the match to TRBD2 covers 11 bases. This CDR3 spans 15 amino acids. Germline CDR1 and CDR2: PRHDT and FYEKMQ (reference sequence). J gave up 2 bases and V 5 bases, and 5 bases lay outside the gene matches.

The chain couples TRBV9 to TRBJ2-3, with D unclear. The V gene lost 6 bases and the J gene lost 0 bases, with 11 bases spanning the gap. The CDR3 spans 14 residues. The germline gives CDR1 SGDLS, CDR2 YYNGEE. CDR3 sequence reads: CASNRGTSTDTQYF. The DNA for the CDR3 is TGTGCCAGCAACCGCGGTACTAGCACAGATACGCAGTATTTT.

J is TRBJ2-7 and V is TRBV2; D perhaps matches TRBD1 (7 bases). CDR1 is SNHLY and CDR2 is FYNNEI in the germline V gene. Trimming stripped 5 bases from V and 4 bases from J, with 15 bases between. The CDR3 loop spans 14 amino acids. CDR3 residues: CASSPGRGRYEQYF. CDR3 DNA sequence: TGTGCCAGCAGTCCGGGCAGGGGGAGGTACGAGCAGTACTTC.

The chain has TRBV9 and TRBJ2-5; perhaps TRBD1 as D (6 bases). This CDR3 has 13 amino acids. Germline V gives CDR1 SGDLS, CDR2 YYNGEE. With 2 bases removed from V and 2 bases from J, the gap between germline ends came to 7 bases. The CDR3, as DNA: TGTGCCAGCAGCGTGGGGACACAAGAGACCCAGTACTTC. Translated: CASSVGTQETQYF. The variable domain in full, completed from reference TRBV9 and TRBJ2-5, reads DSGVTQTPKHLITATGQRVTLRCSPRSGDLSVYWYQQSLDQGLQFLIQYYNGEERAKGNILERFSAQQFPDLHSELNLSSLELGDSALYFCASSVGTQETQYFGPGTRLLVL.

The chain employs TRBV6-1 and TRBJ2-1; 8 bases map to TRBD2. Looked up from germline, CDR1 is MNHNS and CDR2 is SASEGT. The CDR3 totals 15 residues. V gave up 5 bases and J gave up 6 bases; unmatched junction bases: 9. CDR3 sequence: CASSKKREWFNEQFF. In nucleotides, the CDR3 is TGTGCCAGCAGTAAAAAGCGGGAGTGGTTCAATGAGCAGTTCTTC.

The gene calls are TRBV5-6 and TRBJ2-3; 7 nucleotides line up with TRBD2. Germline V gene lookup returns CDR1 SGHDT and CDR2 YYEEEE. V shed 4 bases and J 4 bases; nucleotides not matched to a gene: 12. CDR3 size: 16 residues. The CDR3 region is CASSVGRGVVPDTQYF. In DNA form, the CDR3 reads TGTGCCAGCAGCGTGGGGAGGGGAGTAGTACCAGATACGCAGTATTTT.

The rearrangement links TRBV21-1 to TRBJ1-5; the table names TRBD1, a call not compared with the DNA. TRBV21-1 constitutes a pseudogene. This CDR3 spans 15 amino acids. The DNA of the CDR3 is TGTGCCAGCAGTCCCCCTCCAGGGAGCAATCAGCCCCAGCATTTT. This encodes CASSPPPGSNQPQHF.

The chain recombines TRBV13 with TRBJ1-1; unclear D gene. This CDR3 has 15 residues. Trimming took off 0 bases at V and 2 bases at J, with 10 bases between the two ends. CDR1 is PRHDT, CDR2 FYEKMQ, per germline (reference sequence). The CDR3 protein is CASSLGGRANTEAFF. In DNA, the CDR3 is TGTGCCAGCAGCTTAGGGGGGAGGGCTAACACTGAAGCTTTCTTT.

The chain combines TRBV7-2 with TRBJ2-2; 11 bases agree with TRBD2. The CDR3 has 16 residues. The germline CDR1 and CDR2 sequences are SGHTA and FQGNSA. V dropped 1 base and J dropped 7; count of bases not matched to a gene: 5. CDR3 in DNA: TGTGCCAGCAGCTTAGTAGCGGGAGGGCCCGACGGGGAGCTGTTTTTT. As protein: CASSLVAGGPDGELFF. Full variable domain (rest looked up from reference TRBV7-2 and TRBJ2-2): GAGVSQSPSNKVTEKGKDVELRCDPISGHTALYWYRQSLGQGLEFLIYFQGNSAPDKSGLPSDRFSAERTGGSVSTLTIQRTQQEDSAVYLCASSLVAGGPDGELFFGEGSRLTVL.

V usage is TRBV4-3 and J usage is TRBJ2-3; D may be TRBD2 (6 bases). The germline V gene has CDR1 LGHNA and CDR2 YSLEER. Trimming took off 0 bases at V and 0 bases at J, with 10 bases between the two ends. This CDR3 spans 16 amino acids. The CDR3 here is CASSQDRAGSTDTQYF. DNA of the CDR3: TGCGCCAGCAGCCAAGACAGGGCGGGGAGCACAGATACGCAGTATTTT.

Concerning this clone: Additional DNA sequences in this sample encode the identical CDR3. V and J are TRBV27 and TRBJ2-7; a possible D gene is TRBD2 (5 bases). Trimming removed 2 bases at V and 3 bases at J, with 8 bases between. This CDR3 is 13 amino acids long. Germline lookup yields CDR1 MNHEY and CDR2 SMNVEV (reference sequence). This chain's CDR3 is CASSLTGSYEQYF. CDR3 bases: TGTGCCAGCAGTTTAACGGGGAGCTACGAGCAGTACTTC.

The V gene is TRBV15, the J gene TRBJ2-3, with no clear D. The CDR3 length is 13 residues. Trimming took off 5 bases at V and 0 bases at J, with 6 bases between the two ends. Per germline, CDR1 LNHNV and CDR2 YYDKDF (reference sequence). The CDR3 region is CATSGSSTDTQYF. DNA of the CDR3: TGTGCCACCAGCGGCTCTAGCACAGATACGCAGTATTTT.

The CDR3 DNA reads TGCGCCAGCAGCCAAGATGGGACAGACCGCAATGAGCAGTTCTTC. It specifies CASSQDGTDRNEQFF. The chain joins TRBV4-3 to TRBJ2-1, with TRBD1 matching over 7 bases. The CDR3 loop spans 15 amino acids. Germline CDR1 LGHNA, CDR2 YSLEER. Germline trimming cut 0 bases from V and 6 bases from J; bases unmatched to any gene: 5.

The V call is TRBV9, the J call TRBJ2-3, with 13 positions matching TRBD2. Germline CDR1 reads SGDLS; CDR2 reads YYNGEE. V was pared by 7 bases and J by 6 bases, with 8 bases of the junction left unmatched. This CDR3 region has 15 residues. CDR3 sequence reads: CASERGLAGVDTQYF. The CDR3 bases are TGTGCCAGCGAGAGAGGACTAGCGGGAGTTGATACGCAGTATTTT.